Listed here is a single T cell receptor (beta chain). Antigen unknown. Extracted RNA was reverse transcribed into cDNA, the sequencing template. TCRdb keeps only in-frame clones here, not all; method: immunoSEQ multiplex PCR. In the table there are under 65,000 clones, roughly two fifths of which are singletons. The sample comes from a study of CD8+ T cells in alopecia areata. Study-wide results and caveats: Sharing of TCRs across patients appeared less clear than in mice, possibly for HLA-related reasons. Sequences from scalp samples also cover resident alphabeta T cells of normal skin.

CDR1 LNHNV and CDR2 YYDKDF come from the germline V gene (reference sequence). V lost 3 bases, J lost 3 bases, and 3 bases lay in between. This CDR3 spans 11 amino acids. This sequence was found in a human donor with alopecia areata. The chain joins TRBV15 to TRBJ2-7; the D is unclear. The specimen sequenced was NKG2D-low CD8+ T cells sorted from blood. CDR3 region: CATSSGYEQYF. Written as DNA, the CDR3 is TGTGCCACCAGCAGTGGCTACGAGCAGTACTTC.